This T cell receptor (beta chain) appears in the sequencing data of a study of blood T cell repertoires in COVID-19. Trimming removed 3 bases at V and 13 bases at J, with 18 bases between. The CDR3 covers 13 residues. CDR1 and CDR2 from the germline V gene are SNHLY and FYNNEI. The assay was immunoSEQ multiplex PCR, and TCRdb's table has in-frame clones only and misses some. The sample gives 180,000 or so clones, 85% to 90% of which show up once; approximately 8% is in the top ten. The sequence derives from an older woman with acute or convalescent COVID-19. Sequenced: peripheral blood. The chain has TRBV2 and TRBJ1-2; no definite D call. The CDR3 loop is CASSDREARPATF. CDR3 sequence (DNA): TGTGCCAGCAGTGACCGGGAGGCCCGTCCCGCCACCTTC.